This TCR beta chain comes out of a study of blood T cell repertoires in COVID-19. Background on the study: Acute and convalescent COVID-19 samples came from the United States, Italy and Spain.

Sequencing was performed with immunoSEQ multiplex PCR; in TCRdb, only in-frame clones are kept and a portion is missing. The table has about 270,000 clones, around nine tenths seen once. Source material: PBMCs or T cells enriched from blood (not recorded which). This sequence was found in a woman under 30 who had recovered from COVID-19.

In DNA form, the CDR3 reads TGTGCCAGCAGTTACTCGAGAGGGCGCACTGAAGCTTTCTTT. Encoded protein: CASSYSRGRTEAFF. The chain joins TRBV6-5 to TRBJ1-1; no clear D gene. V was shortened by 0 bases and J by 4 bases, with 9 bases between the two germline ends. The CDR3 sequence is 14 residues long. Germline V gene data show CDR1 as MNHEY and CDR2 as SVGAGI.